What follows are 20 T cell receptor beta chains derived from one specimen sequenced in a study of CD8 T cells in Susac syndrome. RNA in amounts of roughly 0.5 to 1 ug was reverse transcribed with random hexamers. TCRdb ran MiXCR on the immunoSEQ multiplex PCR reads and lists one entry per CDR3 protein. The sample has over 150,000 distinct CDR3 sequences, approximately 95% seen once. Sequenced sample: CD4+ T cells from PBMCs. The source of these receptors is a human donor with Susac syndrome.

This rearrangement joins TRBV7-9 to TRBJ2-7, with TRBD1 identical over 11 bases. CDR3 length: 13 amino acids. Trimming at V came to 3 bases and at J to 5 bases, leaving 0 bases not matched to a gene. Germline CDR1 SEHNR, CDR2 FQNEAQ (reference sequence). DNA of the CDR3: TGTGCCAGCAGCTTGGGACAGGGGGACGAGCAGTACGTC. This gives the protein CASSLGQGDEQYV.

Here the CDR3 DNA reads TGCGCCAGCAGCCAAGACCCTAGCGGAGGGGTCACCGGGGAGCTGTTTTTT. It encodes CASSQDPSGGVTGELFF. J is TRBJ2-2 and V is TRBV4-3, with 7 positions matching TRBD2. This CDR3 is built from 17 residues. Losses at the gene ends were 0 bases for V and 4 bases for J; bases not matched to a gene: 8. Germline CDR1 reads LGHNA; CDR2 reads YSLEER.

The V and J genes are TRBV18 and TRBJ2-1; D is unclear. This CDR3 region has 16 residues. V lost 2 bases to trimming and J lost 7 bases, with 18 bases between them. CDR1 and CDR2 from the germline V gene are KGHSH and LQKENI. CDR3 protein: CASSPSRGSHGNEQFF. The CDR3 nucleotides are TGTGCCAGCTCACCATCGCGAGGCTCCCACGGGAATGAGCAGTTCTTC.

The chain recombines TRBV29-1 with TRBJ2-1; D remains ambiguous. The V end was cut by 4 bases, the J end by 1 base, with 11 bases between. The length of the CDR3 is 14 residues. Germline V lookup: CDR1 SQVTM, CDR2 ANQGSEA. CDR3 nucleotide sequence: TGCAGCGTTGCGTCCTATCCGTCCTACAATGAGCAGTTCTTC. Its translation: CSVASYPSYNEQFF.

This chain connects TRBV6-2 or TRBV6-3 to TRBJ2-7; TRBD2 agrees at 7 bases. V trimming: 6 bases; J trimming: 2 bases; junction bases outside the gene matches: 7. CDR1 is MNHEY and CDR2 is SVGEGT in the germline V gene. The CDR3 is 14 residues long. The CDR3 DNA sequence: TGTGCCAGCAGCAACTTTCGGGGGGCCTACGAGCAGTACTTC. Its translation is CASSNFRGAYEQYF.

This clonotype was seen only a few times. The chain is built from TRBV6-2 or TRBV6-3 and TRBJ2-7, with 10 bases that match TRBD2. Germline-derived CDR1 and CDR2 are MNHEY and SVGEGT. V lost 6 bases, J lost 7 bases, and 6 bases stayed unmatched. The CDR3 runs to 13 residues. Written as DNA, the CDR3 is TGTGCCAGCAGCCGCCCTAGCGGGGGTGAGCAGTACGTC. Protein product: CASSRPSGGEQYV.

The chain links TRBV3-1 to TRBJ2-2, with 7 bases aligning to TRBD2. Losses at the gene ends were 0 bases for V and 3 bases for J; bases not matched to a gene: 7. CDR3 length: 17 residues. Germline CDR1 reads LGHDT; CDR2 reads YNNKEL (reference sequence). CDR3 coding DNA: TGTGCCAGCAGCCAAGAAAGTCGCGGGAGTGACACCGGGGAGCTGTTTTTT. Encoded protein: CASSQESRGSDTGELFF. The full variable domain, in which reference TRBV3-1 and TRBJ2-2 provide the parts outside the CDR3, is DTAVSQTPKYLVTQMGNDKSIKCEQNLGHDTMYWYKQDSKKFLKIMFSYNNKELIINETVPNRFSPKSPDKAHLNLHINSLELGDSAVYFCASSQESRGSDTGELFFGEGSRLTVL.

The chain joins TRBV20-1 to TRBJ1-1, with 7 bases fitting TRBD1. Per the germline V gene, CDR1 is DFQATT and CDR2 is SNEGSKA (reference sequence). The ends lost 6 bases at V and 1 base at J; junction bases unmatched: 5. The CDR3 consists of 13 residues. CDR3 sequence: CSAIRDRNTEAFF. CDR3 nucleotides: TGCAGTGCCATTCGGGACAGGAACACTGAAGCTTTCTTT.

This chain joins TRBV20-1 and TRBJ2-3; D is ambiguous. Germline V gene data show CDR1 as DFQATT and CDR2 as SNEGSKA (reference sequence). V was clipped by 5 bases and J by 0 bases, with 15 bases between them. The CDR3 sequence is 15 residues long. DNA for the CDR3: TGCAGTGCTCACCAGGCAGTTACTAGCACAGATACGCAGTATTTT. It is translated as CSAHQAVTSTDTQYF.

This chain connects TRBV14 to TRBJ2-1; a weak D match, TRBD1 (6 bases). This CDR3 has 15 amino acids. Per germline, CDR1 SGHDN and CDR2 FVKESK. Trimming left V 0 bases short and J 8 bases short, with 14 bases between. CDR3 coding DNA: TGTGCCAGCAGCCAAGATTGGTGGTCAGGGGATGAGCAGTTCTTC. Translated: CASSQDWWSGDEQFF. Variable domain in full (rest from reference TRBV14 and TRBJ2-1): EAGVTQFPSHSVIEKGQTVTLRCDPISGHDNLYWYRRVMGKEIKFLLHFVKESKQDESGMPNNRFLAERTGGTYSTLKVQPAELEDSGVYFCASSQDWWSGDEQFFGPGTRLTVL.

The chain couples TRBV9 to TRBJ2-6, with D hard to call. Germline values: CDR1 SGDLS, CDR2 YYNGEE. This CDR3 spans 17 amino acids. The V end was cut by 3 bases, the J end by 3 bases, with 16 bases between. The CDR3 here is CASSASAASGGANVLTF. Here the CDR3 DNA reads TGTGCCAGCAGCGCCTCAGCAGCGAGTGGTGGGGCCAACGTCCTGACTTTC.

V gene TRBV5-4 combines with J gene TRBJ2-3, with D tentatively TRBD1 (5 bases). Germline values: CDR1 SGHNT, CDR2 YYREEE (reference sequence). The CDR3 is 13 amino acids. V gave up 6 bases and J gave up 1 base, with 9 bases separating them. As DNA, the CDR3 is TGTGCCAGCAAGGCAGGGCGCACAGATACGCAGTATTTT. The encoded protein is CASKAGRTDTQYF.

The genes are TRBV20-1 and TRBJ2-3, with a tentative D call TRBD2 (6 bases). This CDR3 contains 13 residues. The germline CDR1 and CDR2 sequences are DFQATT and SNEGSKA (reference sequence). This CDR3 reads CSGEAESTDTQYF. DNA for the CDR3: TGCAGCGGGGAGGCAGAGAGCACAGATACGCAGTATTTT.

The J gene is TRBJ1-1, the V gene TRBV28; TRBD1 aligns across 7 bases. V shed 1 base and J 4 bases; nucleotides not matched to a gene: 12. Germline CDR1 and CDR2: MDHEN and SYDVKM. The CDR3 extends over 17 amino acids. The CDR3 DNA is TGTGCCAGCAGTTTATTCAGGGGGACAGCGGGTATCACTGAAGCTTTCTTT. Its translation is CASSLFRGTAGITEAFF.

The sample holds one count of this clonotype. This rearrangement joins TRBV7-8 to TRBJ2-7, with D unresolved. This CDR3 contains 13 residues. Germline loops: CDR1 SGHVS, CDR2 FQNEAQ. V dropped 1 base and J dropped 4 bases, with 8 bases sitting between them. In nucleotides, the CDR3 is TGTGCCAGCAGCTTAGTAGATCCTTACGAGCAGTACGTC. Protein sequence: CASSLVDPYEQYV.

The chain combines TRBV20-1 with TRBJ2-7; D is possibly TRBD1 (6 bases). The CDR3 has 16 amino acids. V was clipped by 3 bases and J by 7 bases, with 25 bases between them. Germline V gene data show CDR1 as DFQATT and CDR2 as SNEGSKA (reference sequence). The CDR3, as DNA: TGCAGTGCTAGGAGCCCCCACCCCAGGGGCCTTTTAGAGCAGTACTTC. This translates into CSARSPHPRGLLEQYF.

The chain carries TRBV7-9 and TRBJ2-1, with D perhaps assigned TRBD1 or TRBD2 (5 bases each). Trimming took 1 base from V and 0 from J, leaving 19 bases between them. The CDR3 is 19 residues long. The germline CDR1 and CDR2 sequences are SEHNR and FQNEAQ (reference sequence). Here the CDR3 reads CASSLDPMGWGSSYNEQFF. The DNA of the CDR3 is TGTGCCAGCAGCTTAGACCCCATGGGTTGGGGGAGCTCCTACAATGAGCAGTTCTTC.

The chain employs TRBV29-1 and TRBJ2-1; TRBD2 agrees at 16 bases. Germline V lookup: CDR1 SQVTM, CDR2 ANQGSEA. This CDR3 has 17 amino acids. V lost 5 bases and J lost 6; bases outside the gene matches: 10. The CDR3 DNA sequence: TGCAGCGTTCCTAGGGGGACTAGCGGGAGGGCCGCCAATGAGCAGTTCTTC. Its translation: CSVPRGTSGRAANEQFF.

The V gene is TRBV19, the J gene TRBJ2-1, with 14 bases that match TRBD2. Germline CDR1 and CDR2: LNHDA and SQIVND (reference sequence). There are 19 residues in the CDR3. The V and J ends lost 5 bases and 4 bases, in that order; junction bases with no gene match: 13. CDR3 protein: CASSPRGTSGSGSYNEQFF. The CDR3 DNA sequence: TGTGCCAGTAGTCCCAGGGGGACTAGCGGGAGTGGGAGTTACAATGAGCAGTTCTTC.

The chain joins TRBV6-2 or TRBV6-3 to TRBJ2-3; no firm D call. Deletions cut 5 bases from V and 1 base from J, with 7 bases between. This CDR3 has 13 residues. Looked up from germline, CDR1 is MNHEY and CDR2 is SVGEGT. CDR3 residues: CASSTIRTDTQYF. The CDR3 region has the DNA TGTGCCAGCAGTACCATACGCACAGATACGCAGTATTTT.